These T cell receptor beta chains were read from a single sample in a study of blood T cell repertoires in COVID-19. Assay used: immunoSEQ multiplex PCR; TCRdb lists only in-frame clones, some missing. Here the sample spans about 120,000 clones, 78% being singletons. Sequencing was performed on peripheral blood. These receptors came from a man between 70 and 80 years old with acute or convalescent COVID-19. Both conserved end residues are part of each CDR3. Each record gives: V gene, J gene, clone size, D gene, CDR3 DNA, CDR3 protein. The D gene is left open where the match is weak. Expanded clones are given a class, and other clones once, few, many or no size at all.

>TRBV7-8|TRBJ1-6|few|.
TGTGCCAGCAGCTTAGCGGGTCGGAGCCGAGGTTTTGGTTCACCCCTCCACTTT
CASSLAGRSRGFGSPLHF
>TRBV5-6|TRBJ2-5|.|.
TGTGCCAGCAGCTTGGCAGTGGTTAAGGCGGGGCGTAGCGAGACCCAGTACTTC
CASSLAVVKAGRSETQYF
>TRBV7-7|TRBJ2-3|.|.
TGTGCTAGCAGCTTAGCGCGGGGACCCTGGGATACGCAGTATTTT
CASSLARGPWDTQYF
>TRBV11-2|TRBJ1-2|.|TRBD1
TGTGCCAGCAGCTTCGAGACCGGGACAGGGCTTAACTATGGCTACACCTTC
CASSFETGTGLNYGYTF
>TRBV5-1|TRBJ2-7|.|.
TGCGCCAGCAGCCTATTGCGAGGACAAGGCTACTCCTACGAGCAGTACTTC
CASSLLRGQGYSYEQYF
>TRBV7-7|TRBJ2-2|.|.
TGTGCTAGCAGCCGTCTGGTCGGGTCAGGGACCGGGGAGCTGTTTTTT
CASSRLVGSGTGELFF
>TRBV4-3|TRBJ1-1|few|.
TGCGCCAGCAGCCCAGGGACTCTGGCGACTGAAGCTTTCTTT
CASSPGTLATEAFF
>TRBV7-3|TRBJ2-3|.|.
TGTGCCAGCAGCTTATACGAGAATACGCAGTATTTT
CASSLYENTQYF
>TRBV3-1/TRBV3-2|TRBJ2-3|.|TRBD2
TGTGCCAGCAGCCTCTTAGCGGGGGGCACAGATACGCAGTATTTT
CASSLLAGGTDTQYF
>TRBV14|TRBJ1-1|few|.
TGTGCCAGCAGCCAAGATCTGAGGAAGGTGGCTTTCTTT
CASSQDLRKVAFF
>TRBV19|TRBJ2-2|.|.
TGTGCCAGTAGTTGGGCAGATATCACCGGGGAGCTGTTTTTT
CASSWADITGELFF
>TRBV12-3/TRBV12-4|TRBJ1-3|.|TRBD1
TGTGCCAGCAGTTTAAGGGACAGAACTACCATATATTTT
CASSLRDRTTIYF
>TRBV5-4|TRBJ1-1|.|TRBD1
TGTGCCAGCAGCTTGGGACAGGGTTGGACTGAAGCTTTCTTT
CASSLGQGWTEAFF
>TRBV6-5|TRBJ2-7|.|TRBD2
TGTGCCAGCAGGGCTCGACGGGGGGTGGGGCAGTACTTC
CASRARRGVGQYF
>TRBV2|TRBJ1-6|medium-sized|.
TGTGCCAGCAGTGAATCCGGGAAAATGTTCTCACCCCTCCACTTT
CASSESGKMFSPLHF
>TRBV15|TRBJ1-2|.|TRBD1
TGTGCCACCAGCAGAGCCAGGACAGGGTCCGGCTACACCTTC
CATSRARTGSGYTF
>TRBV18|TRBJ1-3|many|.
TGTGCCAGCTCACCATCAGATTCAAACACCATATATTTT
CASSPSDSNTIYF
>TRBV4-1|TRBJ1-1|.|.
TGCGCCAGCAGCCAGGTGGACAGCCGGAGGGCTTTCTTT
CASSQVDSRRAFF
>TRBV12-3/TRBV12-4|TRBJ1-2|.|.
TGTGCCAGCAGTCTGACAGAGATCTATGGCTACACCTTC
CASSLTEIYGYTF
>TRBV7-3|TRBJ1-1|few|.
TGTGCCAGCAGCCAACAGGGGAACACTGAAGCTTTCTTT
CASSQQGNTEAFF
>TRBV3-1/TRBV3-2|TRBJ1-5|.|TRBD1
TGTGCCAGCAGCCCGACAGGGGGAGGCAATCAGCCCCAGCATTTT
CASSPTGGGNQPQHF
>TRBV5-1|TRBJ1-5|.|TRBD1
TGCGCCAGCACAAAACGACAGGGAACTCAGCCCCAGCATTTT
CASTKRQGTQPQHF
>TRBV5-1|TRBJ2-5|.|.
TGCGCCAGCAGCTCAGGGGTCGGGGAGACCCAGTACTTC
CASSSGVGETQYF
>TRBV3-1/TRBV3-2|TRBJ2-3|.|.
TGTGCCAGCAGCCGCATGCGACAGAATACGCAGTATTTT
CASSRMRQNTQYF
>TRBV7-2|TRBJ1-3|few|TRBD1
TGTGCCAGCAGGCAACAGGGGTTGGTTGGAAACACCATATATTTT
CASRQQGLVGNTIYF
>TRBV14|TRBJ1-1|once|TRBD1
TGTGCCAGCAGCCAGATACAGGGGACCACTGAAGCTTTCTTT
CASSQIQGTTEAFF
>TRBV18|TRBJ1-1|.|.
TGTGCCAGCTCACCTTTACACCCGAACACTGAAGCTTTCTTT
CASSPLHPNTEAFF
>TRBV5-1|TRBJ1-2|many|.
TGCGCCAGCAGCTTGAACCCCTTGGAGGGCTACACCTTC
CASSLNPLEGYTF
>TRBV4-1|TRBJ1-1|few|.
TGCGCCAGCAGCCTTCTGACAGGAACCATGACCGCTGAAGCTTTCTTT
CASSLLTGTMTAEAFF
>TRBV7-9|TRBJ2-3|.|.
TGTGCCAGCAGCTCTAATGTAGATACGCAGTATTTT
CASSSNVDTQYF
>TRBV29-1|TRBJ2-5|.|.
TGCAGCGCCAGGGTACGCGGAGAGACCCAGTACTTC
CSARVRGETQYF
>TRBV14|TRBJ1-1|.|.
TGTGCCAGCAGCCAAGAAATGTATGGGGCCTGGGACACTGAAGCTTTCTTT
CASSQEMYGAWDTEAFF
>TRBV4-2|TRBJ1-2|.|.
TGTGCCAGCAGCCAAGATGTGGGGGCACGCTATGGCTACACCTTC
CASSQDVGARYGYTF
>TRBV7-9|TRBJ2-6|.|TRBD1
TGTGCCAGCCCACCCTCCGGGACAGGGGAGGTGGGGGCCAACGTCCTGACTTTC
CASPPSGTGEVGANVLTF
>TRBV24-1|TRBJ2-3|few|TRBD2
TGTGCCACCAGTGATTTTACTAGCGATGGGCAGTATTTT
CATSDFTSDGQYF
>TRBV5-6|TRBJ1-2|.|.
TGTGCCAGCAGCTGGGGGCTCAGACAGGCCTCAAGGGACTATGGCTACACCTTC
CASSWGLRQASRDYGYTF
>TRBV11-1|TRBJ1-2|.|.
TGTGCCAGCAGCAAAGGTCCCCAGGACAGAAACTATGGCTACACCTTC
CASSKGPQDRNYGYTF
>TRBV6-5|TRBJ2-5|.|TRBD1
TGTGCCAGCAGTTACAGGACAGGGCTCCAAGAGACCCAGTACTTC
CASSYRTGLQETQYF
>TRBV3-1/TRBV3-2|TRBJ2-7|.|.
TGTGCCAGCAGCCAAGACAGGGGCCCCTACGAGCAGTACTTC
CASSQDRGPYEQYF
>TRBV27|TRBJ1-5|few|TRBD1
TGTGCCAGCAGTTCATCCCCCGGGACAGGGAGTTATCAGCCCCAGCATTTT
CASSSSPGTGSYQPQHF
>TRBV30|TRBJ1-3|.|.
TGTGCCTGGAACGGGGATGGAAACACCATATATTTT
CAWNGDGNTIYF
>TRBV7-2|TRBJ1-6|.|TRBD1
TGTGCCAGCAGCTTACGGACAGGATCTAATTCACCCCTCCACTTT
CASSLRTGSNSPLHF
>TRBV7-2|TRBJ2-5|few|.
TGTGCCAGCAGCCCCTGGGGGGTTCAGGGAGAGACCCAGTACTTC
CASSPWGVQGETQYF
>TRBV29-1|TRBJ1-1|.|TRBD1
TGCAGCGTAGACAGGGGGATTACGGACACTGAAGCTTTCTTT
CSVDRGITDTEAFF
>TRBV5-4|TRBJ1-2|few|TRBD1
TGTGCCAGCAGCCCTAGGACAGGTGCTAACTATGGCTACACCTTC
CASSPRTGANYGYTF